The rows below give T cell receptor beta chains drawn from one sample of a study of CD8 T cells in ankylosing spondylitis. One entry per CDR3 protein results from TCRdb running MiXCR on the 5' RACE reads. The table records some 250,000 distinct CDR3 sequences, 9.5% to 12% of them present only once. The specimen sequenced was blood, either unsorted or a sorted T cell fraction (not recorded which). These TCRs come from a male donor with ankylosing spondylitis or in good health (not recorded which). CDR3s include the opening cysteine and the closing phenylalanine or tryptophan. A D gene is named only where the DNA matches it firmly. For some rows the clone size is stated as once, few or many, or as a class when expanded; others skip it.

d_call	v_call	j_call	cdr3_length	clone_size	cdr3_aa	cdr3_nt
NA	TRBV11-2	TRBJ2-2	15	few	CASIYDLGGPGELFF	TGTGCCAGCATCTATGACCTGGGGGGACCCGGGGAGCTGTTTTTT
NA	TRBV20-1	TRBJ2-7	12	many	CSARLAATEQYF	TGCAGTGCTAGACTCGCGGCTACCGAGCAGTACTTC
TRBD1	TRBV7-9	TRBJ2-2	16	few	CASSLDRGGHFGELFF	TGTGCCAGCAGCTTGGACAGGGGGGGACACTTCGGGGAGCTGTTTTTT
NA	TRBV20-1	TRBJ1-4	16	many	CSARPMAGRTNEKLFF	TGCAGTGCTAGACCCATGGCAGGGAGGACCAATGAAAAACTGTTTTTT
TRBD1	TRBV5-1	TRBJ1-4	15	many	CASSLGQGMHEKLFF	TGCGCCAGCAGCTTGGGACAGGGAATGCATGAAAAACTGTTTTTT
NA	TRBV6-1	TRBJ1-2	13	many	CASSPSGEGGYTF	TGTGCCAGCAGTCCGTCTGGGGAGGGCGGCTACACCTTC
TRBD1	TRBV15	TRBJ1-4	15	many	CATSAGQGDNEKLFF	TGTGCCACCAGCGCCGGACAGGGGGACAATGAAAAACTGTTTTTT
TRBD2	TRBV29-1	TRBJ2-7	13	NA	CSVTSGRAAEQYF	TGCAGCGTTACTAGCGGGAGGGCCGCCGAGCAGTACTTC
NA	TRBV20-1	TRBJ1-1	13	many	CSAPMGPNTEAFF	TGCAGTGCGCCTATGGGCCCTAACACTGAAGCTTTCTTT
NA	TRBV5-6	TRBJ1-2	15	NA	CASSLERTIHYGYTF	TGTGCCAGCAGCTTGGAACGCACGATCCACTATGGCTACACCTTC
NA	TRBV7-7	TRBJ2-2	13	NA	CASSLDGAGELFF	TGTGCCAGCAGCTTAGATGGGGCCGGGGAGCTGTTTTTT
NA	TRBV27	TRBJ1-6	16	many	CASSQFPGLHNSPLHF	TGTGCCAGCAGTCAATTCCCGGGACTCCATAATTCACCCCTCCACTTT
NA	TRBV20-1	TRBJ2-3	14	many	CSARRGGLTDTQYF	TGCAGTGCTAGAAGGGGCGGACTCACAGATACGCAGTATTTT
NA	TRBV10-3	TRBJ2-5	13	many	CAINGGNEETQYF	TGTGCCATCAATGGCGGGAATGAGGAGACCCAGTACTTC
TRBD1	TRBV29-1	TRBJ2-7	15	NA	CSVGRGGTGAHEQYF	TGCAGCGTTGGGAGAGGCGGGACAGGGGCCCACGAGCAGTACTTC
NA	TRBV7-9	TRBJ1-2	13	NA	CASSQGGLGGYTF	TGTGCCAGCAGTCAAGGCGGTTTAGGCGGCTACACCTTC
NA	TRBV5-1	TRBJ2-3	14	many	CASSSSQATDTQYF	TGCGCCAGCAGCTCCTCACAGGCAACAGATACGCAGTATTTT
NA	TRBV7-2	TRBJ2-7	15	many	CASSLGHQSSYEQYF	TGTGCCAGCAGCTTAGGACACCAGAGTTCCTACGAGCAGTACTTC
NA	TRBV12-3/TRBV12-4	TRBJ2-5	14	NA	CASSLAGRKETQYF	TGTGCCAGCAGTTTGGCAGGGAGAAAAGAGACCCAGTACTTC
NA	TRBV20-1	TRBJ2-7	11	many	CSAGPGGKQYF	TGCAGTGCTGGGCCGGGTGGCAAGCAGTACTTC
NA	TRBV11-1	TRBJ1-2	16	NA	CASSYTKGGPDYGYTF	TGTGCCAGCAGCTACACCAAGGGCGGACCGGACTATGGCTACACCTTC
TRBD1	TRBV20-1	TRBJ2-5	12	many	CSTFQGAETQYF	TGCAGTACCTTCCAGGGGGCGGAGACCCAGTACTTC
NA	TRBV12-3/TRBV12-4	TRBJ2-3	14	many	CASSFLAGTDTQYF	TGTGCCAGCAGTTTCCTTGCGGGTACAGATACGCAGTATTTT
TRBD2	TRBV29-1	TRBJ2-1	15	many	CSAGGTSGRVNEQFF	TGCAGCGCCGGAGGGACTAGCGGGAGGGTAAATGAGCAGTTCTTC
NA	TRBV5-1	TRBJ2-2	13	many	CASSLARHRELFF	TGCGCCAGCAGCTTAGCTCGTCACCGGGAGCTGTTTTTT
NA	TRBV27	TRBJ2-6	17	few	CASSFIYGVSGANVLTF	TGTGCCAGCAGTTTCATCTACGGGGTCTCCGGGGCCAACGTCCTGACTTTC
NA	TRBV7-9	TRBJ2-3	15	few	CASTTSTETTDTQYF	TGTGCCAGCACAACAAGTACCGAGACCACAGATACGCAGTATTTT
NA	TRBV12-3/TRBV12-4	TRBJ1-2	11	many	CASSFRGFYTF	TGTGCCAGCAGTTTCAGGGGATTCTACACCTTC
TRBD1	TRBV27	TRBJ2-1	14	many	CASRPGQGYNEQFF	TGTGCCAGCAGACCGGGACAGGGATACAATGAGCAGTTCTTC
NA	TRBV6-5	TRBJ1-4	13	many	CASSYRWNEKLFF	TGTGCCAGCAGCTATAGATGGAATGAAAAACTGTTTTTT
NA	TRBV6-5	TRBJ2-7	13	NA	CASSYRPSAEQYF	TGTGCCAGCAGTTACCGTCCCAGTGCGGAGCAGTACTTC
NA	TRBV4-2	TRBJ2-1	17	NA	CASSPALIRGGYNEQFF	TGTGCCAGCAGCCCCGCTCTAATCAGGGGGGGTTACAATGAGCAGTTCTTC
TRBD2	TRBV20-1	TRBJ2-1	14	many	CSARALAEYNEQFF	TGCAGTGCTAGAGCACTAGCGGAGTACAATGAGCAGTTCTTC
TRBD1	TRBV6-1	TRBJ1-4	14	many	CASSTGQVNEKLFF	TGTGCCAGCAGTACGGGACAGGTGAATGAAAAACTGTTTTTT